The clone carrying this TCR beta chain was counted once. Its specificity is not known. Patients had blood sampled at baseline and again on cycle 4 day 1 and cycle 7 day 1. This record belongs to a study of OX40 agonist ivuxolimab in advanced cancers. On the study more broadly: Patients were given ivuxolimab, an antibody that agonizes OX40 (CD134). The study's findings and limits: With doses of 0.1 to 3.0 mg/kg, CD4+ and CD8+ blood T cells had undergone clonal expansion by week 6. CD4+ T cells averaged fewer expanded clones than CD8+ T cells.

TCRdb's copy holds only in-frame clones and misses some; the assay was immunoSEQ multiplex PCR. Of 45,000 or so clones in the sample, more than 80% were seen once. CDR1 ENHRY and CDR2 SYGVKD come from the germline V gene. The V end was cut by 8 bases, the J end by 5 bases, with 21 bases between. The CDR3 extends over 15 amino acids. V and J are TRBV10-3 and TRBJ1-2; no clear D gene. The receptor was derived from an adult with an advanced solid tumor such as melanoma, head and neck, liver or kidney cancer. The source was CD4+ or CD8+ T cells sorted from blood, collected in a trial of the OX40 agonist ivuxolimab. CDR3 loop: CAIGPLIGQLYGYTF. The DNA of the CDR3 is TGTGCCATCGGCCCGTTGATAGGGCAATTGTATGGCTACACCTTC.